This TCR beta chain was identified in a study of cytomegalovirus exposure and HLA in healthy donors. Whole-study results and caveats: Among the most significant clusters, several appeared linked to common viral pathogens in a later analysis. The study put 150 or so TCR beta chains on its list as cytomegalovirus-associated. The study carried out a later analysis of TCR beta sequences. It associated some 18,000 of them with specific HLA alleles at a false discovery rate of 0.05. A few of the chains that were CMV-associated were confirmed in vitro to be specific for CMV antigens.

Trimming pared 3 bases from V and 1 base from J, leaving 16 bases between. The CDR3 extends over 16 amino acids. Germline CDR1 MGHDK, CDR2 SYGVNS. Points on this clone: Its antigen is unknown.

A multiplex PCR was run with 60 Vbeta primers and 13 Jbeta primers. Libraries were prepared by immunoSEQ multiplex PCR; TCRdb keeps only in-frame clonotypes and omits some of them. The sample has approximately 100,000 clones; less than 85% are singletons. The source is a male donor in good health and CMV-seronegative. Sequencing was performed on PBMCs. The V call is TRBV25-1, the J call TRBJ2-7; tentative D call: TRBD1 (6 bases). The CDR3 DNA reads as TGTGCCAGCAGTGAGGCAGGGACACTTGGGTCCTACGAGCAGTACTTC. Amino acids: CASSEAGTLGSYEQYF.